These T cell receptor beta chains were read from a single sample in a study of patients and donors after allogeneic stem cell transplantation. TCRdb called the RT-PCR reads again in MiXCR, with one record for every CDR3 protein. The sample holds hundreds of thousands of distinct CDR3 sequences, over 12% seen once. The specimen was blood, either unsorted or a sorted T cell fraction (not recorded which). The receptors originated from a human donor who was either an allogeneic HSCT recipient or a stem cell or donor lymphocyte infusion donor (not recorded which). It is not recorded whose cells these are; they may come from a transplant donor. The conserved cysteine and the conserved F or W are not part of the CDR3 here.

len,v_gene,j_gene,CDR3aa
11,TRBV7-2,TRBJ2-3,ASKPPMSDTQY
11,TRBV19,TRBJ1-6,ASSTVDNSPLH
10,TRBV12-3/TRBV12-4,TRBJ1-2,ASRSANYGYT
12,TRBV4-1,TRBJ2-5,ASSRSSGEETQY
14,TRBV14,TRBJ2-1,ASSSWTSGDPNEQF
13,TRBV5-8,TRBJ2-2,ASSSSGRAAGELF
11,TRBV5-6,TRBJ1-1,ASSIRPNTEAF
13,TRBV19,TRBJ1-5,ASSLPQAAGTPQH
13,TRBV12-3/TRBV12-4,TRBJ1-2,ASSFSTGVGSGYT
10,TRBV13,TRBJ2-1,ASSPKGNEQF
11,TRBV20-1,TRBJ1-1,SARGQQDTEAF
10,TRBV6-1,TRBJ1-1,ASTWDSLEAF
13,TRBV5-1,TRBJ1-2,ASSLDGRDFYGYT
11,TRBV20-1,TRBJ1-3,SARLQGGNTIY
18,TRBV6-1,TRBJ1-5,ASSERRPGGALSGNQPQH
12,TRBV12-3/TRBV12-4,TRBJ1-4,ASTPTGRNEKLF
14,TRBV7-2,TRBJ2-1,ASSLASGSNWNEQF
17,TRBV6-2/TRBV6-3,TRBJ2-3,ASSYGPLSSGGGEDTQY
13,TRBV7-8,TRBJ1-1,ASRPDRGVNTEAF
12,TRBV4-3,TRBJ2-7,ASSQGLAEGEQY
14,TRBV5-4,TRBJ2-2,ASSPPDRWGTGELF
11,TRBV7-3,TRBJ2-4,ASSTGQGNIQY
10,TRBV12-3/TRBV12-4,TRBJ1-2,ASSFWESGYT
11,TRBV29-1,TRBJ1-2,SVEDPSGSGYT
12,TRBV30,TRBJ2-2,ASTHGGNTGELF
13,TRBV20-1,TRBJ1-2,SARDHTGGSYGYT
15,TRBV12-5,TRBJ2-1,ASGSLTSKGNYNEQF
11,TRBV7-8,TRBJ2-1,ASSLIRQTEQF
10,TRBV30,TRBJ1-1,AWSTGKAEAF
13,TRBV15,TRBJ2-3,ATSRRQGSTDTQY
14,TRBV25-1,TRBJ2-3,ASSGGQGGSADTQY
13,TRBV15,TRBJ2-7,ATSSLWTGTSEQY
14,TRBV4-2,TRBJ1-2,ASSQDTGSYNYGYT
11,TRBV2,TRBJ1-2,ASTTLRNYGYT
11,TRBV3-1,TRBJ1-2,ASSHRDGYGYT
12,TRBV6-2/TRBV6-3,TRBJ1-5,ASSYSARGQPQH
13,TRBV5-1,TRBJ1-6,ASSTTGGRNSPLH
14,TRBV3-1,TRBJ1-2,ASSHLALDTPYGYT
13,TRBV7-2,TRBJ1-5,ASSLSAADPQPQH
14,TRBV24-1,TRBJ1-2,ATSDPSVRTRVGYT
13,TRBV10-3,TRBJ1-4,AIRQGPSWDEKLF
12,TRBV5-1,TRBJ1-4,ASSLSGNGEKLF
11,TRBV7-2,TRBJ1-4,ASSLGGYEKLF
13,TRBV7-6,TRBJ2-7,ASSLADRAGYEQY
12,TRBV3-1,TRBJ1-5,ASSQWGQNQPQH
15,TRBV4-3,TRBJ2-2,ASSQGVAGVNTGELF
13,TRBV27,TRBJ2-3,ASTPPGRSTDTQY
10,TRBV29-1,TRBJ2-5,SVEGDGETQY
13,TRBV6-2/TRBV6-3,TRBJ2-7,ASRYGLAGSYEQY
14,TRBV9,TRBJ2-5,ASSVDGGRIIETQY
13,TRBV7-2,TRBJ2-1,ASSLEYGANNEQF